Listed here are 13 T cell receptor beta chains from one sample, sequenced in a study of T cell changes during pregnancy in multiple sclerosis. Here immunoSEQ multiplex PCR was the method, and the copy in TCRdb shows in-frame clones only, minus some. The data contain 40,000 or so clones, 89% of them singletons. Material: CD4+ T cells from peripheral blood mononuclear cells, obtained in the first trimester of pregnancy. The receptors originated from a female donor with multiple sclerosis, enrolled in a pregnancy study.

The CDR3 here is CASSARGNQPQHF. The CDR3 DNA sequence: TGTGCCAGCAGTGCTCGGGGAAATCAGCCCCAGCATTTT. The V and J genes are TRBV2 and TRBJ1-5, with D uncertain. V lost 4 bases and J 4 bases, leaving 8 bases between the germline ends. The CDR3 totals 13 residues. Germline assignment: CDR1 SNHLY and CDR2 FYNNEI.

This clone has just one count. The V call is TRBV19, the J call TRBJ1-2; D is perhaps TRBD1 (5 bases). The CDR3 loop spans 13 amino acids. V shed 5 bases and J shed 3 bases, with 10 bases lying between them. The germline CDR1 and CDR2 sequences are LNHDA and SQIVND (reference sequence). As DNA, the CDR3 is TGTGCCAGTAGTGATGACAGACACTATGGCTACACCTTC. This encodes CASSDDRHYGYTF. Supplemented by reference TRBV19 and TRBJ1-2, the full variable domain reads DGGITQSPKYLFRKEGQNVTLSCEQNLNHDAMYWYRQDPGQGLRLIYYSQIVNDFQKGDIAEGYSVSREKKESFPLTVTSAQKNPTAFYLCASSDDRHYGYTFGSGTRLTVV.

The CDR3: CASSTSGGVWGNQPQHF. The CDR3 DNA follows: TGTGCCAGCAGCACCTCAGGGGGCGTATGGGGCAATCAGCCCCAGCATTTT. This chain uses TRBV5-6 with TRBJ1-5; the match to TRBD1 covers 8 bases. Trimming removed 4 bases from V and 2 bases from J; junction bases left unmatched: 11. CDR1 and CDR2 from the germline V gene are SGHDT and YYEEEE. The length of the CDR3 is 17 residues.

The rearrangement links TRBV7-9 to TRBJ2-3; D possibly corresponds to TRBD2 (5 bases). The germline V and J ends were trimmed by 5 bases and 5 bases, with 17 bases remaining between them. Germline assignment: CDR1 SEHNR and CDR2 FQNEAQ (reference sequence). This CDR3 comprises 15 residues. The CDR3 spells CASSHTFEGGDTQYF. DNA for the CDR3: TGTGCCAGCAGCCACACCTTCGAGGGTGGAGATACGCAGTATTTT.

The chain joins TRBV5-4 to TRBJ2-2; perhaps TRBD1 as D (6 bases). The germline V and J ends were trimmed by 5 bases and 4 bases, with 15 bases remaining between them. Germline V gives CDR1 SGHNT, CDR2 YYREEE (reference sequence). This CDR3 is built from 15 residues. The CDR3 protein is CASRTGPQSTGELFF. As DNA, the CDR3 is TGTGCCAGCAGAACAGGGCCCCAGAGCACCGGGGAGCTGTTTTTT.

This sequence joins TRBV29-1 and TRBJ2-3; 7 bases align to TRBD2. The CDR3 covers 15 residues. J lost 4 bases, V lost 0 bases, and 7 bases had no gene match. CDR1 and CDR2 (germline): SQVTM, ANQGSEA. DNA of the CDR3: TGCAGCGTTGAAGATCAAGCGGGAAGGGCAGATACGCAGTATTTT. This translates into CSVEDQAGRADTQYF.

The CDR3 sequence: CASRKLAGEANEQFF. The CDR3 DNA reads as TGCGCCAGCAGAAAACTAGCGGGAGAGGCAAATGAGCAGTTCTTC. The chain couples TRBV5-1 to TRBJ2-1, with TRBD2 identical over 11 bases. CDR1 SGHRS and CDR2 YFSETQ come from the germline V gene. The trim removed 5 bases at V and 7 bases at J, leaving 8 bases unmatched. This CDR3 is 15 amino acids long. The whole variable domain, filled in from reference TRBV5-1 and TRBJ2-1, reads KAGVTQTPRYLIKTRGQQVTLSCSPISGHRSVSWYQQTPGQGLQFLFEYFSETQRNKGNFPGRFSGRQFSNSRSEMNVSTLELGDSALYLCASRKLAGEANEQFFGPGTRLTVL.

This chain links TRBV4-1 with TRBJ1-1; D unresolved. V lost 6 bases to trimming and J lost 1 base, with 9 bases between them. Per germline, CDR1 MGHRA and CDR2 YSYEKL. The CDR3 sequence is 13 residues long. The CDR3 sequence is CASSYGRNTEAFF. CDR3 nucleotides: TGCGCCAGCAGTTACGGGAGGAACACTGAAGCTTTCTTT.

The rearrangement uses TRBV28 and TRBJ1-2; 8 bases line up with TRBD1. Looked up from germline, CDR1 is MDHEN and CDR2 is SYDVKM. Unmatched junction bases numbered 12, after V lost 5 bases and J lost 7 bases. CDR3 length: 15 residues. The CDR3 region has the DNA TGTGCCAGCAGTCCCGGACAGGGCCGAGTTCCTGGCTACACCTTC. Translated, it gives CASSPGQGRVPGYTF.

The chain carries TRBV29-1 and TRBJ2-5; a possible D gene is TRBD1 (5 bases). V was trimmed by 2 bases and J by 5 bases, leaving 18 bases between them. The CDR3 runs 15 residues. CDR1 SQVTM and CDR2 ANQGSEA come from the germline V gene. CDR3 DNA: TGCAGCGTTGAAAAGCACAGACAGTTAGGGGAGACCCAGTACTTC. Translation: CSVEKHRQLGETQYF.

The CDR3 DNA follows: TGTGCCAGCAGTGAAGGGGCGGGAGACACCTACGAGCAGTACTTC. Its translation is CASSEGAGDTYEQYF. The V and J genes are TRBV6-1 and TRBJ2-7, with 7 bases fitting TRBD2. Trimming at V came to 1 base and at J to 2 bases, leaving 5 bases not matched to a gene. The germline V gene has CDR1 MNHNS and CDR2 SASEGT. This CDR3 spans 15 amino acids.

The genes are TRBV6-6 and TRBJ2-7; 9 nucleotides align to TRBD1. V was pared by 5 bases and J by 5 bases, with 7 bases of the junction left unmatched. This CDR3 spans 14 amino acids. The germline V gene has CDR1 MNHNY and CDR2 SVGAGI (reference sequence). The CDR3 bases are TGTGCCAGCAGTGGGGGACAGGGAACCCACGAGCAGTACTTC. Its translation: CASSGGQGTHEQYF.

The V and J genes are TRBV7-8 and TRBJ1-1; TRBD1 aligns across 7 bases. The J segment lost 5 bases and the V segment lost 2 bases, leaving 8 bases of the junction unmatched. Per the germline V gene, CDR1 is SGHVS and CDR2 is FQNEAQ. The CDR3 consists of 15 residues. The CDR3 is CASSLLGRGSTEAFF. CDR3 nucleotides: TGTGCCAGCAGCTTACTAGGCAGGGGGTCTACTGAAGCTTTCTTT.